One sample yielded the 24 T cell receptor beta chains listed below, sequenced in a study of T cell responses to AZD1222 COVID-19 vaccine. The method was immunoSEQ multiplex PCR; TCRdb's version includes in-frame clones alone and lacks a portion of them. The sample records 100,000 to 150,000 clones, roughly 88% being singletons. This material consisted of peripheral blood, taken 28 days after the second AZD1222 dose. The receptors here all came from an adult who received the AZD1222 COVID-19 vaccine.

This chain uses TRBV9 with TRBJ1-6; unclear D gene. The CDR3 loop spans 14 amino acids. V gave up 3 bases and J gave up 9 bases, with 13 bases separating them. Germline CDR1 reads SGDLS; CDR2 reads YYNGEE. This CDR3 is CASSATGSTSPLHF. CDR3 in DNA: TGTGCCAGCAGCGCGACGGGCTCAACTTCACCCCTCCACTTT.

The rearrangement links TRBV20-1 to TRBJ1-2; a weak D match, TRBD1 (6 bases). V lost 3 bases and J lost 0, with 11 bases in between. CDR1 is DFQATT, CDR2 SNEGSKA, per germline (reference sequence). The CDR3 loop spans 14 amino acids. CDR3 sequence: CSASMGGPNYGYTF. The CDR3 DNA sequence: TGCAGTGCTAGTATGGGGGGGCCTAACTATGGCTACACCTTC.

The rearrangement uses TRBV5-4 and TRBJ2-1, with 16 bases lining up with TRBD2. Losses at the gene ends were 4 bases for V and 7 bases for J; bases not matched to a gene: 5. The V gene's germline CDR1 is SGHNT and CDR2 YYREEE (reference sequence). CDR3 size: 16 residues. The CDR3, as DNA: TGTGCCAGCAGCGTGGGGACTAGCGGGAGGGGGAATGAGCAGTTCTTC. Translation gives CASSVGTSGRGNEQFF.

The chain is built from TRBV6-5 and TRBJ1-1; perhaps TRBD1 as D (5 bases). Germline V gives CDR1 MNHEY, CDR2 SVGAGI. There are 15 residues in the CDR3. V was trimmed by 3 bases and J by 11 bases, leaving 22 bases between them. The CDR3 spells CASSYGGITLREAFF. The CDR3 DNA sequence: TGTGCCAGCAGTTATGGGGGGATAACGTTGCGGGAGGCTTTCTTT.

The chain carries TRBV7-9 and TRBJ2-1, with D tentatively TRBD2 (6 bases). Trimming left V 6 bases short and J 5 bases short, with 14 bases between. The length of the CDR3 is 14 residues. Germline assignment: CDR1 SEHNR and CDR2 FQNEAQ (reference sequence). DNA for the CDR3: TGTGCCAGCAGTTCTACTAGCTACCACAATGAGCAGTTCTTC. Translating it yields CASSSTSYHNEQFF.

The rearrangement uses TRBV10-2 and TRBJ2-5, with 7 bases fitting TRBD1. CDR1 is WSHSY, CDR2 SAAADI, per germline. This CDR3 region has 14 residues. V lost 6 bases, J lost 1 base, and 5 bases stayed unmatched. In DNA form, the CDR3 reads TGCGCCAGCAGCCTGGACAGGTTCCAAGAGACCCAGTACTTC. It translates to CASSLDRFQETQYF.

J is TRBJ2-2 and V is TRBV5-1; 10 bases match TRBD2. The CDR3 loop spans 15 amino acids. The V and J ends lost 4 bases and 4 bases, in that order; junction bases with no gene match: 4. The germline V gene encodes CDR1 SGHRS and CDR2 YFSETQ. For the CDR3, the DNA is TGCGCCAGCAGCGAAGGACTAGCGGTCACCGGGGAGCTGTTTTTT. As protein: CASSEGLAVTGELFF.

V usage is TRBV28 and J usage is TRBJ2-1; D gene ambiguous. V shed 2 bases and J shed 4 bases, with 3 bases lying between them. This CDR3 region has 12 residues. Germline V lookup: CDR1 MDHEN, CDR2 SYDVKM. The chain's CDR3 is CASSLRYNEQFF. CDR3 sequence (DNA): TGTGCCAGCAGTTTAAGGTACAATGAGCAGTTCTTC.

This chain uses TRBV9 with TRBJ2-3; perhaps D is TRBD1 or TRBD2 (5 bases each). CDR1 SGDLS and CDR2 YYNGEE come from the germline V gene. The CDR3 consists of 15 residues. The V gene lost 3 bases and the J gene lost 0 bases, with 11 bases spanning the gap. The CDR3 loop is CASSARGISTDTQYF. Written as DNA, the CDR3 is TGTGCCAGCAGCGCGAGGGGAATAAGCACAGATACGCAGTATTTT.

J is TRBJ1-2 and V is TRBV4-2, with 10 positions matching TRBD1. The CDR3 sequence is 19 residues long. CDR1 is LGHNA and CDR2 is YNFKEQ in the germline V gene. V shed 4 bases and J 8 bases; nucleotides not matched to a gene: 22. This CDR3 is CASSRYGGDRGSPDGGYTF. CDR3 nucleotide sequence: TGTGCCAGCAGCCGATACGGGGGGGACAGGGGTTCCCCCGATGGGGGCTACACCTTC.

The rearrangement joins TRBV5-1 to TRBJ2-3; 11 bases match TRBD2. J gave up 2 bases and V 2 bases, and 10 bases lay outside the gene matches. The CDR3 loop spans 18 amino acids. The germline V gene encodes CDR1 SGHRS and CDR2 YFSETQ. CDR3 sequence: CASSFRGLAGYLTDTQYF. The CDR3 DNA is TGCGCCAGCAGCTTCCGTGGACTAGCGGGCTACCTCACAGATACGCAGTATTTT. Looking up the rest from reference TRBV5-1 and TRBJ2-3 gives the full variable domain: KAGVTQTPRYLIKTRGQQVTLSCSPISGHRSVSWYQQTPGQGLQFLFEYFSETQRNKGNFPGRFSGRQFSNSRSEMNVSTLELGDSALYLCASSFRGLAGYLTDTQYFGPGTRLTVL.

The J gene is TRBJ1-2, the V gene TRBV29-1; a weak D match, TRBD1 (5 bases). CDR3 length equals 13 residues. Germline V gene lookup returns CDR1 SQVTM and CDR2 ANQGSEA. Trimming took 0 bases from V and 7 from J, leaving 12 bases between them. The CDR3 DNA reads TGCAGCGTTGAAGATCTAACAAGGGGTGGCTACACCTTC. It encodes CSVEDLTRGGYTF.

The chain has TRBV6-5 and TRBJ2-5; D remains unclear. The CDR3 spans 16 residues. Trimming shortened V by 2 bases and J by 2 bases, and 15 bases separated the two germline ends. The germline CDR1 and CDR2 sequences are MNHEY and SVGAGI. DNA of the CDR3: TGTGCCAGCAGTTACGCCGTCGGCACGTCGCAAGAGACCCAGTACTTC. Residues: CASSYAVGTSQETQYF.

V is TRBV7-3 and J is TRBJ2-1, with no clear D. CDR3 length: 15 residues. Germline-derived CDR1 and CDR2 are SGHTA and FQGTGA. V lost 5 bases and J 2 bases, leaving 13 bases between the germline ends. CDR3 DNA: TGTGCCAGCAGCCTCCCTGGTGCAACCTACAATGAGCAGTTCTTC. Translating it yields CASSLPGATYNEQFF. Drawing the rest from reference TRBV7-3 and TRBJ2-1, the complete variable domain is GAGVSQTPSNKVTEKGKYVELRCDPISGHTALYWYRQSLGQGPEFLIYFQGTGAADDSGLPNDRFFAVRPEGSVSTLKIQRTERGDSAVYLCASSLPGATYNEQFFGPGTRLTVL.

The J gene is TRBJ2-1, the V gene TRBV12-3 or TRBV12-4; no reliable D call. This CDR3 region has 13 residues. The V end lost 3 bases, the J end lost 13 bases, and 16 bases lay between the germline ends. This chain's CDR3 is CASSFTTGPPQFF. CDR3 nucleotides: TGTGCCAGCAGTTTTACGACCGGCCCCCCACAGTTCTTC.

V is TRBV7-8 and J is TRBJ2-5, with 7 bases lining up with TRBD1. CDR1 is SGHVS and CDR2 is FQNEAQ in the germline V gene. The CDR3 spans 14 residues. The V and J ends lost 5 bases and 7 bases, in that order; junction bases with no gene match: 10. The CDR3 sequence: CASSPIQGLGTQYF. In DNA form, the CDR3 reads TGTGCCAGCAGCCCCATACAGGGGTTGGGGACCCAGTACTTC.

V and J are TRBV7-9 and TRBJ1-1; unclear D gene. Germline V gene sequence: CDR1 SEHNR, CDR2 FQNEAQ (reference sequence). This CDR3 contains 13 residues. The V end lost 2 bases, the J end lost 3 bases, and 7 bases lay between the germline ends. CDR3 loop: CASSLNRDTEAFF. In DNA, the CDR3 is TGTGCCAGCAGCTTAAATCGGGACACTGAAGCTTTCTTT.

This chain links TRBV27 with TRBJ2-4; unclear D gene. This CDR3 spans 12 amino acids. V lost 11 bases and J lost 0, with 8 bases in between. In germline, CDR1 is MNHEY, CDR2 SMNVEV (reference sequence). Written as DNA, the CDR3 is TGTGCCCGCGAATTAGCCAAAAACATTCAGTACTTC. Translation gives CARELAKNIQYF.

This clone was detected only a few times. The chain couples TRBV5-5 to TRBJ2-5; no reliable D call. Germline CDR1 is SGHKS and CDR2 is YYEKEE (reference sequence). This CDR3 comprises 16 residues. Trimming pared 3 bases from V and 2 bases from J, leaving 17 bases between. For the CDR3, the DNA is TGTGCCAGCAGCTACGGCCCCCTGACGGAACAAGAGACCCAGTACTTC. Translated, it gives CASSYGPLTEQETQYF.

The chain has TRBV7-3 and TRBJ1-6; D is perhaps TRBD1 (6 bases). The CDR3 spans 15 residues. CDR1 and CDR2 (germline): SGHTA, FQGTGA. V was clipped by 5 bases and J by 9 bases, with 17 bases between them. The CDR3 sequence: CASSPRGRGISPLHF. CDR3 sequence (DNA): TGTGCCAGCAGCCCCCGAGGCAGGGGAATTTCACCCCTCCACTTT.

The chain's CDR3 is CASSLGALAKNIQYF. CDR3 nucleotides: TGTGCCAGCAGCTTAGGGGCCCTAGCCAAAAACATTCAGTACTTC. The V gene is TRBV7-2, the J gene TRBJ2-4, with unresolved D. Germline V gene sequence: CDR1 SGHTA, CDR2 FQGNSA. Trimming pared 1 base from V and 0 bases from J, leaving 7 bases between. The CDR3 is 15 residues long. The full variable domain, in which reference TRBV7-2 and TRBJ2-4 provide the parts outside the CDR3, is GAGVSQSPSNKVTEKGKDVELRCDPISGHTALYWYRQSLGQGLEFLIYFQGNSAPDKSGLPSDRFSAERTGGSVSTLTIQRTQQEDSAVYLCASSLGALAKNIQYFGAGTRLSVL.

V is TRBV18 and J is TRBJ1-5; maybe TRBD1 (6 bases). The V end was cut by 3 bases, the J end by 6 bases, with 15 bases between. The CDR3 contains 15 residues. Germline V gives CDR1 KGHSH, CDR2 LQKENI. CDR3 region: CASSPYQGSSQPQHF. CDR3 in DNA: TGTGCCAGCTCACCCTACCAGGGGTCAAGTCAGCCCCAGCATTTT. The complete variable domain, with remaining parts taken from reference TRBV18 and TRBJ1-5, reads NAGVMQNPRHLVRRRGQEARLRCSPMKGHSHVYWYRQLPEEGLKFMVYLQKENIIDESGMPKERFSAEFPKEGPSILRIQQVVRGDSAAYFCASSPYQGSSQPQHFGDGTRLSIL.

CDR3 protein: CASSPSLYNEQFF. The CDR3 nucleotides read TGTGCCAGCAGTCCATCCCTCTACAATGAGCAGTTCTTC. The gene calls are TRBV6-6 and TRBJ2-1; D gene uncertain. The CDR3 runs 13 residues. CDR1 is MNHNY and CDR2 is SVGAGI in the germline V gene (reference sequence). With 5 bases removed from V and 3 bases from J, the gap between germline ends came to 8 bases.

This clone was observed a handful of times. V gene TRBV6-5 combines with J gene TRBJ2-7; 8 positions match TRBD2. With V trimmed by 6 bases and J by 7 bases, 11 bases remained unmatched. There are 14 residues in the CDR3. Looked up from germline, CDR1 is MNHEY and CDR2 is SVGAGI. This chain's CDR3 is CASRERETLEEQYF. The CDR3 nucleotides read TGTGCCAGCAGGGAGCGGGAGACGCTTGAGGAGCAGTACTTC.